This passage covers 14 T cell receptor beta chains from one sample sequenced in a study of shared clonotypes between healthy human individuals. Clones were read by immunoSEQ multiplex PCR, and TCRdb kept only the in-frame ones, dropping some. The sample consists of some 1.5 million clones, 95% to 99% of them appearing once. The sample consisted of naive CD4+ T cells sorted from blood. Subset indicated: CD45RA+ positively selected. The source of these receptors is a young man in good health.

A note on this clone: Relative to the germline gene, one junction end is altered; a read error may explain this. J is TRBJ2-5 and V is TRBV7-7; 10 bases align to TRBD2. CDR1 SSHAT and CDR2 FNYEAQ come from the germline V gene (reference sequence). This CDR3 spans 13 amino acids. The CDR3 loop reads CASSLAGGETQYF. The CDR3 DNA sequence: TGTGCTAGCAGCTTAGCGGGAGGAGAGACCCAGTACTTC.

The chain carries TRBV10-3 and TRBJ2-2; the match to TRBD2 covers 9 bases. This CDR3 comprises 14 residues. Germline V gives CDR1 ENHRY, CDR2 SYGVKD. Trimming removed 3 bases from V and 7 bases from J; junction bases left unmatched: 3. Written as DNA, the CDR3 is TGTGCCATCAGTGACCTAGCGGGGAGCGGGGAGCTGTTTTTT. Amino acid sequence: CAISDLAGSGELFF.

This chain connects TRBV18 to TRBJ2-7; a weak D match, TRBD1 (6 bases). Trimming pared 3 bases from V and 0 bases from J, leaving 15 bases between. This CDR3 region has 16 residues. Germline CDR1 KGHSH, CDR2 LQKENI. CDR3 DNA: TGTGCCAGCTCACCCCGTCCAGGGACAAGCTCCTACGAGCAGTACTTC. This translates into CASSPRPGTSSYEQYF.

The chain couples TRBV2 to TRBJ2-7, with D perhaps TRBD1 or TRBD2 (5 bases each). Between the trimmed V and J ends, which lost 7 bases and 0 bases, there was a span of 13 bases. The CDR3 contains 14 residues. Germline V gene lookup returns CDR1 SNHLY and CDR2 FYNNEI. DNA of the CDR3: TGTGCCAGCAAGGTCCGGGACGGCTCCTACGAGCAGTACTTC. Its protein is CASKVRDGSYEQYF.

The chain is built from TRBV15 and TRBJ2-1, with 14 bases lining up with TRBD2. V shed 5 bases and J 7 bases; nucleotides not matched to a gene: 4. This CDR3 contains 15 residues. Germline V CDR1 and CDR2: LNHNV, YYDKDF (reference sequence). CDR3 amino acids: CATSPRTSGRNEQFF. The DNA for the CDR3 is TGTGCCACCAGCCCCCGGACTAGCGGGAGGAATGAGCAGTTCTTC.

In this sample, this clone turned up once. The V call is TRBV5-4, the J call TRBJ2-1; D unresolved. Trimming stripped 1 base from V and 4 bases from J, with 6 bases between. CDR1 and CDR2 from the germline V gene are SGHNT and YYREEE (reference sequence). This CDR3 has 13 amino acids. The CDR3 loop reads CASSLRQYNEQFF. In DNA form, the CDR3 reads TGTGCCAGCAGCTTGCGGCAGTACAATGAGCAGTTCTTC. Combining the CDR3 with reference TRBV5-4 and TRBJ2-1 gives the whole variable domain ETGVTQSPTHLIKTRGQQVTLRCSSQSGHNTVSWYQQALGQGPQFIFQYYREEENGRGNFPPRFSGLQFPNYSSELNVNALELDDSALYLCASSLRQYNEQFFGPGTRLTVL.

The rearrangement joins TRBV18 to TRBJ2-7, with 12 nucleotides matching TRBD1. The CDR3 has 16 residues. CDR1 is KGHSH, CDR2 LQKENI, per germline. V lost 3 bases, J lost 6 bases, and 9 bases stayed unmatched. The CDR3 reads CASSPSRDRGRAEQYF. DNA of the CDR3: TGTGCCAGCTCACCTTCCCGGGACAGGGGGCGGGCCGAGCAGTACTTC.

V usage is TRBV7-9 and J usage is TRBJ1-3; 7 bases align to TRBD1. Per germline, CDR1 SEHNR and CDR2 FQNEAQ (reference sequence). The trim removed 6 bases at V and 4 bases at J, leaving 3 bases unmatched. This CDR3 contains 13 residues. The CDR3 DNA reads as TGTGCCAGCAGTGGGACAGTAGGAAACACCATATATTTT. Translation: CASSGTVGNTIYF.

This sequence joins TRBV6-5 and TRBJ2-3, with D tentatively TRBD1 or TRBD2 (5 bases each). Germline V gene lookup returns CDR1 MNHEY and CDR2 SVGAGI. V was cut by 6 bases and J by 2 bases, with 15 bases left in between. The CDR3 contains 15 residues. As DNA, the CDR3 is TGTGCCAGCAGAACCGGGACCGGACACACAGATACGCAGTATTTT. Translation gives CASRTGTGHTDTQYF.

This rearrangement joins TRBV5-6 to TRBJ2-7, with no clear D. V was shortened by 0 bases and J by 3 bases, with 10 bases between the two germline ends. CDR3 length equals 14 residues. CDR1 and CDR2 from the germline V gene are SGHDT and YYEEEE. The CDR3 DNA sequence: TGTGCCAGCAGCTTGGACGTCAGGAGCTACGAGCAGTACTTC. Residues: CASSLDVRSYEQYF.

As regards this clone: The identical CDR3 is also encoded by other nucleotide sequences in the sample. This chain joins TRBV18 and TRBJ1-4; no clear D. The CDR3 runs to 13 residues. CDR1 and CDR2 from the germline V gene are KGHSH and LQKENI. Trimming removed 6 bases at V and 6 bases at J, with 11 bases between. In nucleotides, the CDR3 is TGTGCCAGCTCGCCAAGAGCGGATGAAAAACTGTTTTTT. Encoded protein: CASSPRADEKLFF.

The rearrangement links TRBV18 to TRBJ1-4, with D perhaps TRBD1 (5 bases). This CDR3 region has 17 residues. V gave up 2 bases and J gave up 0 bases, with 13 bases separating them. Germline-derived CDR1 and CDR2 are KGHSH and LQKENI. CDR3 in amino acids: CASSPRDGRTTNEKLFF. The DNA for the CDR3 is TGTGCCAGCTCACCAAGGGACGGGAGAACAACTAATGAAAAACTGTTTTTT.

This chain connects TRBV28 to TRBJ2-5; 14 bases are a match to TRBD2. The CDR3 sequence is 17 residues long. CDR1 is MDHEN, CDR2 SYDVKM, per germline. Germline trimming cut 5 bases from V and 4 bases from J; bases unmatched to any gene: 9. CDR3 nucleotide sequence: TGTGCCAGCAGTCCCCTGACTAGCGGGAGGGCAGCAGAGACCCAGTACTTC. This translates into CASSPLTSGRAAETQYF.

The chain combines TRBV5-6 with TRBJ2-4; D call uncertain. The CDR3 loop spans 16 amino acids. Trimming pared 0 bases from V and 0 bases from J, leaving 10 bases between. CDR1 is SGHDT and CDR2 is YYEEEE in the germline V gene. The CDR3 sequence is CASSLGGRPAKNIQYF. DNA for the CDR3: TGTGCCAGCAGCTTGGGTGGACGCCCAGCCAAAAACATTCAGTACTTC. The entire variable domain, with the rest obtained from reference TRBV5-6 and TRBJ2-4, is as follows: DAGVTQSPTHLIKTRGQQVTLRCSPKSGHDTVSWYQQALGQGPQFIFQYYEEEERQRGNFPDRFSGHQFPNYSSELNVNALLLGDSALYLCASSLGGRPAKNIQYFGAGTRLSVL.